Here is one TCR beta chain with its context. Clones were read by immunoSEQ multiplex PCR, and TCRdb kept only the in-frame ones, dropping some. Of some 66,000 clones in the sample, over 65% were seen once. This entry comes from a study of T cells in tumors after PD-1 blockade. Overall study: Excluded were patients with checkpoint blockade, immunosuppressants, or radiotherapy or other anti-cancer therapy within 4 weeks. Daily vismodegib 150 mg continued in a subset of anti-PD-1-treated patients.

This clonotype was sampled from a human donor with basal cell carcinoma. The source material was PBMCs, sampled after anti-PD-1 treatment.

The CDR3 reads CASSTGTLTTNEQFF. CDR3 nucleotide sequence: TGTGCCAGCAGCACCGGGACTCTTACAACAAATGAGCAGTTCTTC. The rearrangement links TRBV7-2 to TRBJ2-1; a possible D gene is TRBD2 (6 bases). CDR3 size: 15 residues. Between the trimmed V and J ends, which lost 5 bases and 7 bases, there was a span of 18 bases. Per the germline V gene, CDR1 is SGHTA and CDR2 is FQGNSA.